This TCR beta chain was found in a study of blood T cell repertoires in COVID-19. Study at large: COVID-19 samples, acute and convalescent, were from the United States, Italy and Spain. T cells, B-cell-depleted T cells, or PBMCs supplied cDNA or gDNA.

Original analysis: Nucleated cell number was recorded as an estimate derived from reference gene primer amplification. Clones were sequenced by immunoSEQ multiplex PCR, and TCRdb holds only the in-frame ones, with some missing. That table furnishes V, J and clone size, whereas the DNA furnished D and trimming. This table has under 300,000 clones, around nine tenths appearing once. V was shortened by 5 bases and J by 4 bases, with 13 bases between the two germline ends. The germline gives CDR1 SGHNT, CDR2 YENEEA. The CDR3 is 14 residues long. The rearrangement links TRBV11-3 to TRBJ2-3; D might be TRBD2 (6 bases). The sequenced material came from peripheral blood. The sequence was collected from a woman in her forties who had recovered from COVID-19. The CDR3 nucleotides read TGTGCCAGCAGCGTCGGAAGGAGGGCAGATACGCAGTATTTT. Translating it yields CASSVGRRADTQYF.